The next 22 T cell receptor beta chains were all read from a single sample in a study of shared clonotypes between healthy human individuals. Clones were sequenced by immunoSEQ multiplex PCR, and TCRdb holds only the in-frame ones, with some missing. Seen here are some 790,000 clones, approximately 77% observed once, and the top ten hold roughly 1.8%. The sample comprised memory CD4+ T cells sorted from blood. This sample's subset: CD45RA-negative fraction. The receptors were gathered from a woman between 25 and 40 years old in good health.

This chain uses TRBV28 with TRBJ2-1, with D perhaps matching TRBD1 (6 bases). Deletions cut 9 bases from V and 7 bases from J, with 28 bases between. CDR1 MDHEN and CDR2 SYDVKM come from the germline V gene. This CDR3 is built from 17 residues. The CDR3 nucleotides read TGTGCCAGTCCCCCTTTACAGGGTTCGAGGGCAGGGAATGAGCAGTTCTTC. This codes for CASPPLQGSRAGNEQFF.

The chain is built from TRBV6-5 and TRBJ1-4, with 9 bases identical to TRBD1. V was pared by 6 bases and J by 5 bases, with 7 bases of the junction left unmatched. The CDR3 spans 15 residues. Per the germline V gene, CDR1 is MNHEY and CDR2 is SVGAGI. The CDR3 coding sequence is TGTGCCAGCAGGGTGACCGGGACAGGGAATGAAAAACTGTTTTTT. It translates to CASRVTGTGNEKLFF.

The V and J genes are TRBV5-5 and TRBJ2-5; possibly TRBD2 for D (6 bases). CDR1 and CDR2 (germline): SGHKS, YYEKEE (reference sequence). V lost 3 bases and J 0 bases, leaving 12 bases between the germline ends. The CDR3 sequence is 15 residues long. The chain's CDR3 is CASSSGLVYQETQYF. For the CDR3, the DNA is TGTGCCAGCAGCTCGGGACTCGTGTACCAAGAGACCCAGTACTTC.

For this clone: The same CDR3 arises from other DNA sequences in this sample as well. This chain joins TRBV5-1 and TRBJ2-1, with 12 positions matching TRBD2. With 4 bases clipped from V and 4 bases from J, the junction kept 3 bases outside the gene matches. Germline values: CDR1 SGHRS, CDR2 YFSETQ. CDR3 length: 15 residues. CDR3 loop: CASSVGTSGYNEQFF. The CDR3 nucleotides read TGCGCCAGCAGCGTGGGGACTAGCGGGTACAATGAGCAGTTCTTC.

The CDR3 loop reads CASSSRESNEQFF. Written as DNA, the CDR3 is TGTGCCAGCAGCTCCCGGGAGTCCAATGAGCAGTTCTTC. The chain recombines TRBV7-9 with TRBJ2-1, with a tentative D call TRBD2 (6 bases). Germline values: CDR1 SEHNR, CDR2 FQNEAQ (reference sequence). This CDR3 region has 13 residues. Trimming took off 4 bases at V and 6 bases at J, with 10 bases between the two ends.

This chain joins TRBV29-1 and TRBJ2-1, with 13 bases identical to TRBD2. The CDR3 loop spans 17 amino acids. The J segment lost 1 base and the V segment lost 5 bases, leaving 8 bases of the junction unmatched. In germline, CDR1 is SQVTM, CDR2 ANQGSEA. The CDR3 reads CSVHTSGRAWSYNEQFF. CDR3 DNA sequence: TGCAGCGTTCATACTAGCGGGAGGGCCTGGTCCTACAATGAGCAGTTCTTC.

The V and J genes are TRBV28 and TRBJ2-7, with D possibly being TRBD2 (5 bases). With 7 bases removed from V and 2 bases from J, the gap between germline ends came to 12 bases. The CDR3 contains 13 residues. Germline CDR1 and CDR2: MDHEN and SYDVKM. The CDR3 bases are TGTGCCAGCAATGTTGGGAGCCCCTACGAGCAGTACTTC. It encodes CASNVGSPYEQYF.

The chain's CDR3 is CASSLDSQRSSYEQYF. CDR3 nucleotides: TGTGCCAGCAGCTTAGATAGCCAAAGGAGCTCCTACGAGCAGTACTTC. V and J are TRBV11-1 and TRBJ2-7; D call uncertain. The CDR3 is 16 residues long. Trimming left V 1 base short and J 0 bases short, with 13 bases between. CDR1 is SGHAT and CDR2 is FQDESV in the germline V gene (reference sequence).

This clone was observed at least ten times. V is TRBV9 and J is TRBJ2-3; D is undetermined. Germline CDR1 reads SGDLS; CDR2 reads YYNGEE. The V end was cut by 3 bases, the J end by 1 base, with 12 bases between. The CDR3 loop spans 15 amino acids. The CDR3 is CASSGGFLGTDTQYF. In nucleotides, the CDR3 is TGTGCCAGCAGCGGGGGTTTCCTTGGCACAGATACGCAGTATTTT.

CDR3 nucleotides: TGTGCCAGCAGCGAGTGCTCCTACGAGCAGTACTTC. Translated: CASSECSYEQYF. This chain uses TRBV21-1 with TRBJ2-7; no DNA check was done on the table's D call, TRBD2. TRBV21-1 is shown as a pseudogene. This CDR3 has 12 residues.

A single count supports this clone. The rearrangement links TRBV5-6 to TRBJ2-7; 7 nucleotides align to TRBD1. The trim removed 4 bases at V and 1 base at J, leaving 8 bases unmatched. This CDR3 region has 15 residues. CDR1 and CDR2 from the germline V gene are SGHDT and YYEEEE. Here the CDR3 reads CASSVGQIRSYEQYF. The CDR3 DNA sequence: TGTGCCAGCAGCGTGGGACAGATCCGATCCTACGAGCAGTACTTC.

V gene TRBV30 combines with J gene TRBJ2-5; D call uncertain. The CDR3 totals 13 residues. CDR1 GTSNPN and CDR2 SVGIG come from the germline V gene (reference sequence). V was clipped by 5 bases and J by 4 bases, with 14 bases between them. CDR3 loop: CAWDGTGLETQYF. In DNA form, the CDR3 reads TGTGCCTGGGATGGTACCGGGTTAGAGACCCAGTACTTC.

The CDR3 bases are TGTGCCAGCAGCTTGAGTTCCAGGAATGAGCAGTTCTTC. Translation: CASSLSSRNEQFF. The rearrangement uses TRBV7-9 and TRBJ2-1; the D is unclear. Between the trimmed V and J ends, which lost 3 bases and 7 bases, there was a span of 10 bases. Looked up from germline, CDR1 is SEHNR and CDR2 is FQNEAQ (reference sequence). There are 13 residues in the CDR3.

The V and J genes are TRBV28 and TRBJ1-2; no clear D. There are 14 residues in the CDR3. Trimming removed 6 bases at V and 2 bases at J, with 13 bases between. In germline, CDR1 is MDHEN, CDR2 SYDVKM. CDR3 DNA sequence: TGTGCCAGCAGCGATAGGACGGGGAACTATGGCTACACCTTC. It translates to CASSDRTGNYGYTF.

The V gene is TRBV2, the J gene TRBJ2-5; 8 nucleotides match TRBD1. Looked up from germline, CDR1 is SNHLY and CDR2 is FYNNEI. The V segment lost 4 bases and the J segment 5 bases; nucleotides outside the gene matches: 6. This CDR3 is built from 14 residues. CDR3 nucleotide sequence: TGTGCCAGCAGTGTACAGGGGGTCGGTGAGACCCAGTACTTC. Its translation is CASSVQGVGETQYF.

The rearrangement links TRBV19 to TRBJ2-1; tentative D call: TRBD2 (5 bases). The V end was cut by 3 bases, the J end by 9 bases, with 15 bases between. In germline, CDR1 is LNHDA, CDR2 SQIVND (reference sequence). The CDR3 spans 14 residues. This CDR3 is CASSMVNGIGEQFF. DNA of the CDR3: TGTGCCAGTAGTATGGTGAACGGGATTGGTGAGCAGTTCTTC.

This clone was seen a few times. The chain uses TRBV14 and TRBJ2-7, with D possibly being TRBD1 or TRBD2 (5 bases each). The CDR3 has 16 residues. Germline CDR1 and CDR2: SGHDN and FVKESK. V lost 6 bases to trimming and J lost 2 bases, with 20 bases between them. The CDR3 DNA reads as TGTGCCAGCAGTCCTCTCCCGGGGCAGGGAACCTACGAGCAGTACTTC. This gives the protein CASSPLPGQGTYEQYF.

The chain joins TRBV15 to TRBJ1-2; TRBD1 agrees at 7 bases. CDR3 length equals 15 residues. Germline lookup yields CDR1 LNHNV and CDR2 YYDKDF (reference sequence). J was trimmed by 3 bases and V by 3 bases; bases with no gene match: 7. CDR3 sequence (DNA): TGTGCCACCAGCAGGGAAACAGGGGCTTACTATGGCTACACCTTC. Translating it yields CATSRETGAYYGYTF.

The V and J genes are TRBV29-1 and TRBJ2-3; 9 nucleotides align to TRBD2. J gave up 5 bases and V 3 bases, and 6 bases lay outside the gene matches. The CDR3 totals 14 residues. The germline V gene has CDR1 SQVTM and CDR2 ANQGSEA. The CDR3 nucleotides read TGCAGCGTTGAGGCGGGAGGGGTCGGAGATACGCAGTATTTT. It yields the protein CSVEAGGVGDTQYF.

The rearrangement links TRBV28 to TRBJ2-3, with 7 bases fitting TRBD1. The germline CDR1 and CDR2 sequences are MDHEN and SYDVKM. There are 14 residues in the CDR3. With 5 bases clipped from V and 4 bases from J, the junction kept 6 bases outside the gene matches. This CDR3 reads CASSQITGADTQYF. Written as DNA, the CDR3 is TGTGCCAGCAGTCAAATAACAGGGGCAGATACGCAGTATTTT. The full variable domain, in which reference TRBV28 and TRBJ2-3 provide the parts outside the CDR3, is DVKVTQSSRYLVKRTGEKVFLECVQDMDHENMFWYRQDPGLGLRLIYFSYDVKMKEKGDIPEGYSVSREKKERFSLILESASTNQTSMYLCASSQITGADTQYFGPGTRLTVL.

The chain has TRBV28 and TRBJ2-7, with D perhaps TRBD1 (5 bases). The V gene's germline CDR1 is MDHEN and CDR2 SYDVKM. Trimming cost V 4 bases and J 0 bases, with 13 bases left between them. The CDR3 sequence is 15 residues long. The CDR3 region is CASSSAGSSSYEQYF. In DNA, the CDR3 is TGTGCCAGCAGTTCCGCAGGGTCCAGCTCCTACGAGCAGTACTTC.

The genes are TRBV2 and TRBJ2-2; D is unclear. V lost 2 bases to trimming and J lost 7 bases, with 11 bases between them. CDR3 length: 14 amino acids. The V gene's germline CDR1 is SNHLY and CDR2 FYNNEI. The CDR3 DNA sequence: TGTGCCAGCAGTGAACGGCTAGGAAGCGGGGAGCTGTTTTTT. This codes for CASSERLGSGELFF.